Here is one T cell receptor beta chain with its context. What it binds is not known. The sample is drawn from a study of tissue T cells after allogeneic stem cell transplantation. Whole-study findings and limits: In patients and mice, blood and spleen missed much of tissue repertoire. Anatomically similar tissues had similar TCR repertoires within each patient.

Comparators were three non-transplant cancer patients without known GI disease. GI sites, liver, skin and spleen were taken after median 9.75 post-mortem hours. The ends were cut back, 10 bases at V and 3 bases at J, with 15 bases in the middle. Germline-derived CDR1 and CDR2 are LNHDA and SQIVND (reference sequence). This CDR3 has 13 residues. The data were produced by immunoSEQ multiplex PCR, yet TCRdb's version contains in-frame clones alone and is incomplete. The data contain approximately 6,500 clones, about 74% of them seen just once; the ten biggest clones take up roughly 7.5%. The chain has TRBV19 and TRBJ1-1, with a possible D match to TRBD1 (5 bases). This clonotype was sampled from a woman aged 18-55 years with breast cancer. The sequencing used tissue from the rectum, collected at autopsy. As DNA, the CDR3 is TGTGCCACCGGGGGTTGGCCGGACACTGAAGCTTTCTTT. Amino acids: CATGGWPDTEAFF. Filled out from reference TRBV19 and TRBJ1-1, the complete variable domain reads DGGITQSPKYLFRKEGQNVTLSCEQNLNHDAMYWYRQDPGQGLRLIYYSQIVNDFQKGDIAEGYSVSREKKESFPLTVTSAQKNPTAFYLCATGGWPDTEAFFGQGTRLTVV.